This T cell receptor beta chain was sequenced in a study of blood T cell repertoires in COVID-19. V was shortened by 7 bases and J by 7 bases, with 13 bases between the two germline ends. This CDR3 contains 13 residues. Sequenced by immunoSEQ multiplex PCR; TCRdb stores in-frame clones only, minus some. This sample carries 65,000 to 75,000 clones, 65% to 90% of them seen once, and the ten largest clones take around 41%. What was sequenced was peripheral blood. The chain is built from TRBV12-3 or TRBV12-4 and TRBJ1-4; D may be TRBD1 (5 bases). This TCR derives from an older man with acute or convalescent COVID-19. For the CDR3, the DNA is TGTGCCAGCACCCGGGGGTATCCTGAAAAACTGTTTTTT. Translated: CASTRGYPEKLFF.